The entry below gives a single TCR beta chain sequence along with its context. The target antigen is unknown. Oncomine TCR Beta short-read sequencing was applied to DNA from cultured CD4+ T cells. TCRdb re-called the PCR reads through MiXCR, storing one row per CDR3 protein. The table includes tens of thousands of distinct CDR3 sequences, approximately 48% detected once. This specimen comes from a study of vaccination and CD4 T cells after COVID-19. The CDR3 is 12 amino acids. Looked up from germline, CDR1 is MDHEN and CDR2 is SYDVKM. V lost 2 bases and J lost 6, with 7 bases in between. Regarding treatment: approximately 10-day PBMC culture with coronavirus spike peptide pools or control peptides (ViraFEST assay).

Sequenced sample: CD4+ T cells from blood, cultured in vitro. The clonotype originates from a human donor who had recovered from COVID-19. The chain employs TRBV28 and TRBJ1-1; D might be TRBD1 (5 bases). The CDR3 loop is CASSLTGAEAFF. CDR3 coding DNA: TGTGCCAGCAGTTTAACGGGGGCTGAAGCTTTCTTT.